This TCR beta chain was retrieved from a study of identifying expanded T cells in peripheral blood. General observations from the study: Variance in clone template counts between approximately 2-week samples significantly increased with total template count across all healthy donors. Technical replicates showed about 1.1 changed clones; around two weeks about 16; four weeks 19.

The repertoire was sequenced with immunoSEQ multiplex PCR; TCRdb's copy has only in-frame clones and lacks some. The sample records approximately 85,000 clones, 84% being singletons. As regards this clone: Its target is not known.

Per germline, CDR1 MDHEN and CDR2 SYDVKM. V was trimmed by 2 bases and J by 4 bases, leaving 11 bases between them. The CDR3 is 14 residues long. No infections or other immune events were documented during collection. Sequenced input: blood. This receptor was identified in a person between 18 and 69 years old in good health. The chain employs TRBV28 and TRBJ1-1; D gene ambiguous. This CDR3 reads CASSLLYRFTEAFF. CDR3 DNA sequence: TGTGCCAGCAGTTTACTATACAGATTCACTGAAGCTTTCTTT.